The entry below gives a single TCR beta chain sequence along with its context. It was with random hexamers that about 0.45 to 1 ug RNA was reverse transcribed. TCRdb reprocessed the immunoSEQ multiplex PCR reads via MiXCR and lists one record per CDR3 protein. This table has approximately 80,000 distinct CDR3 sequences, approximately 93% appearing once. The germline V gene encodes CDR1 SGHDT and CDR2 YYEEEE. The CDR3 extends over 12 amino acids. Between the trimmed V and J ends, which lost 4 bases and 9 bases, there was a span of 11 bases. The data were taken from a study of CD8 T cells in Susac syndrome.

This chain connects TRBV5-6 to TRBJ2-1; D tentatively reads TRBD1 or TRBD2 (6 bases each). The sequence was obtained from a human donor with Susac syndrome. Sequenced: CD8+ T cells from PBMCs. CDR3 sequence: CASSPGASEQFF. The DNA of the CDR3 is TGTGCCAGCAGCCCGGGGGCAAGTGAGCAGTTCTTC. The full variable domain, completed using reference TRBV5-6 and TRBJ2-1, is DAGVTQSPTHLIKTRGQQVTLRCSPKSGHDTVSWYQQALGQGPQFIFQYYEEEERQRGNFPDRFSGHQFPNYSSELNVNALLLGDSALYLCASSPGASEQFFGPGTRLTVL.